This T cell receptor beta chain derives from a study of somatic mutations in cytotoxic T cells in rheumatoid arthritis. General study results and limits: Healthy controls showed no age-related rise in CD8+ clonality, whereas rheumatoid arthritis patients did. Each of about an eighth of the 65 patients had a largest CD8+ clone that made up more than 20% of CD8+ cells. Statistical analysis of the slight TRBV07 underrepresentation in rheumatoid arthritis patients did not adjust for multiple comparisons.

Blood donors with median age around 61 years (range roughly 20-80), about 50% female, served as healthy controls. The protocol was immunoSEQ multiplex PCR, while the TCRdb copy is restricted to in-frame clones and leaves out a portion. The sample records some 6,700 clones, around 79% being singletons. The germline V gene encodes CDR1 LGHNA and CDR2 YSLEER. The V gene lost 1 base and the J gene lost 5 bases, with 10 bases spanning the gap. This CDR3 has 14 amino acids. Remarks on this clone: The target antigen is unknown.

Sample: CD8+ T cells sorted from blood. This chain uses TRBV4-3 with TRBJ2-3; D remains ambiguous. This TCR came from a woman aged 60 to 75 in good health. Here the CDR3 DNA reads TGCGCCAGCAGCCAAGCCGGGTTTCAAGATACGCAGTATTTT. This translates into CASSQAGFQDTQYF.